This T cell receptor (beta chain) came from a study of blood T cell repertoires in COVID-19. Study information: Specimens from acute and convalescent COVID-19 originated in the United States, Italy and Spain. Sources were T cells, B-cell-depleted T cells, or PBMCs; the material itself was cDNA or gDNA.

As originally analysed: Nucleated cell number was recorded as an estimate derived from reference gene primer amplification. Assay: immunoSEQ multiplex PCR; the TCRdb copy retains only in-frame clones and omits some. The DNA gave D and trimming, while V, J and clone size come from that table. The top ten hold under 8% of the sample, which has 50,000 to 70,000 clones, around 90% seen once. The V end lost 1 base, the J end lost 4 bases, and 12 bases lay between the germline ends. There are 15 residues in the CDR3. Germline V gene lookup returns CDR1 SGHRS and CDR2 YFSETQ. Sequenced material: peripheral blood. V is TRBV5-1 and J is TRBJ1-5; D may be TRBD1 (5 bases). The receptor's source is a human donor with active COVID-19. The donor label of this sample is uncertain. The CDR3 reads CASSLQGLANQPQHF. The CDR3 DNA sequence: TGCGCCAGCAGCTTGCAGGGCCTTGCTAATCAGCCCCAGCATTTT.